Here is one T cell receptor (beta chain) with its context. Its antigen remains unknown. This sample is drawn from a study of PD-1 blockade in classical Hodgkin lymphoma. Study-wide points: Repertoire difference causes, possibly disease activity or prior therapy, remain undefined. Reported findings placed baseline TCR diversity lower in newly diagnosed patients (compared with healthy donors).

Libraries were prepared by immunoSEQ multiplex PCR; TCRdb keeps only in-frame clonotypes and omits some of them. Among some 70,000 clones listed, 93% were seen once. Time point noted: newly diagnosed, previously untreated cHL patient sample. Untreated, newly diagnosed classical Hodgkin lymphoma PBMCs served for comparison. Trimming took off 5 bases at V and 1 base at J, with 15 bases between the two ends. The CDR3 runs to 16 residues. Germline CDR1 and CDR2: SGHAT and FQNNGV. Sample: peripheral blood mononuclear cells (PBMCs). This TCR came from a human donor with classical Hodgkin lymphoma. The chain employs TRBV11-2 and TRBJ2-4, with D possibly being TRBD2 (7 bases). CDR3 sequence reads: CASSPRGAAAKNIQYF. DNA for the CDR3: TGTGCCAGCAGCCCCCGGGGGGCGGCGGCCAAAAACATTCAGTACTTC.